This TCR beta chain was recovered during a study of blood T cells in healthy people across ages. With a J-beta primer mix and a sample-barcoded 5' primer, a second PCR ran about 7 to 12 cycles. There were at least 3 million CDR3-containing paired-end reads obtained from each sample. TCRdb analysed the 5' RACE reads with MiXCR anew, one entry per CDR3 protein. The table records approximately 900,000 distinct CDR3 sequences, 48% of them present only once. The CDR3 is 14 amino acids. Trimming removed 0 bases from V and 10 bases from J; junction bases left unmatched: 4. The germline V gene has CDR1 MNHNS and CDR2 SASEGT. As regards this clonotype: Its antigen is unknown.

Every donor provided roughly 10 milliliters of peripheral blood. Study outcomes and limitations: Estimated diversity across one million T cells was deemed an underestimate.

The receptor was isolated from a man between 25 and 39 years old in good health. Sequencing was done on a sample of blood. The chain links TRBV6-1 to TRBJ1-5, with 9 bases that match TRBD1. CDR3 loop: CASSEADRGHPQHF. CDR3 sequence (DNA): TGTGCCAGCAGTGAAGCGGACAGGGGCCACCCCCAGCATTTT.